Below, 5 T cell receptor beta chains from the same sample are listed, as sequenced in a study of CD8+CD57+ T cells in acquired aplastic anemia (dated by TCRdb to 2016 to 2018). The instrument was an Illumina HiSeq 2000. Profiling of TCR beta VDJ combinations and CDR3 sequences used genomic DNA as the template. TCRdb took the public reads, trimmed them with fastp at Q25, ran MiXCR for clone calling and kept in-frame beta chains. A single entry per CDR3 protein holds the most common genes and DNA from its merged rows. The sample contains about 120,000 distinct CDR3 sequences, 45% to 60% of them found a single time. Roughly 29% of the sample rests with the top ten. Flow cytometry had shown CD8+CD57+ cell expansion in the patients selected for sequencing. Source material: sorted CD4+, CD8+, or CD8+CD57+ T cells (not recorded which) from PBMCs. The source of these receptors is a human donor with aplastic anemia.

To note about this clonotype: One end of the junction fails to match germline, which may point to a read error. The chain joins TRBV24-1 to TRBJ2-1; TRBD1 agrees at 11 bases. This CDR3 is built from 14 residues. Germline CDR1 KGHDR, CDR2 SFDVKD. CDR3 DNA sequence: TGTGCCAGGACAGGGGGCCAGTGGCGCAATCAGCAGTTCTTC. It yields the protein CARTGGQWRNQQFF.

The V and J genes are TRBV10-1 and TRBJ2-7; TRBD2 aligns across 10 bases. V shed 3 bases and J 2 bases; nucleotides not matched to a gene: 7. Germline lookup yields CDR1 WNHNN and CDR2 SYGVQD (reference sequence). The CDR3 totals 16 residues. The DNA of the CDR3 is TGCGCCAGCAGTGAAGGGCGTAGCGGGGGGCCCTACGAGCAGTACTTC. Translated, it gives CASSEGRSGGPYEQYF.

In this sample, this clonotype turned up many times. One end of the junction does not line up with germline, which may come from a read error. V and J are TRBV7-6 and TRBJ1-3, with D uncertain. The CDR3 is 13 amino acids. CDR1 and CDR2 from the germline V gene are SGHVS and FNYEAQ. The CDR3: CASSSISGNTIYF. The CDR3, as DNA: TGTGCCAGCAGTTCGATCTCCGGAAACACTATATATTTT.

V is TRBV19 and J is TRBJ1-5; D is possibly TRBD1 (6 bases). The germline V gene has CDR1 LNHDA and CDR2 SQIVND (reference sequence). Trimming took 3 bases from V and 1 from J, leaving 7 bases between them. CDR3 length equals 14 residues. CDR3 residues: CASSIGGSNQPQHF. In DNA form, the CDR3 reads TGTGCCAGTAGTATCGGGGGCAGCAATCAGCCCCAGCATTTT.

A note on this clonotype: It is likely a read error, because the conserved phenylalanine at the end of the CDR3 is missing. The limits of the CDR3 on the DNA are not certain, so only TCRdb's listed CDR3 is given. The CDR3 spells CASSLDAI. J is TRBJ2-7 and V is TRBV7-9. Germline values: CDR1 SEHNR, CDR2 FQNEAQ (reference sequence). Both ends counted, the CDR3 spans 8 residues.